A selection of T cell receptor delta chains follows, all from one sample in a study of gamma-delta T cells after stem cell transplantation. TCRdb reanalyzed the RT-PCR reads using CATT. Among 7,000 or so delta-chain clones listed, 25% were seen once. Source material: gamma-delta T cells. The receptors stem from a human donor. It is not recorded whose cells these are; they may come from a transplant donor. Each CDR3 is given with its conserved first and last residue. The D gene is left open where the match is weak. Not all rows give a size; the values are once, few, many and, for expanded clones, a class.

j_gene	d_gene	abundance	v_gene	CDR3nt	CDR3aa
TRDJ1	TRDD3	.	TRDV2	TGTGCCTGTGACACCCCTCCCAACTGGGGGATACGCGGGAGTACACCTTCGGGGACCGATAAACTCATCTTT	CACDTPPNWGIRGSTPSGTDKLIF
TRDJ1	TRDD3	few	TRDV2	TGTGCCTGTGACTCTATACTGGGGGTATCGTACACCGATAAACTCATCTTT	CACDSILGVSYTDKLIF
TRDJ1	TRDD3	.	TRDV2	TGTGCCTGTGACACCGTCCTCTGGGGGATACGGAGGAAGGATAAACTCATCTTT	CACDTVLWGIRRKDKLIF
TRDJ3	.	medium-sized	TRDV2	TGTGCCTGTGACACGGTGGTGGGGGGACCAAGCTCCTGGGACACCCGACAGATGTTTTTC	CACDTVVGGPSSWDTRQMFF
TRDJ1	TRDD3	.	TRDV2	TGTGCCTGTGACACCGTTTCTGGGGGAACCTACACCGATAAACTCATCTTT	CACDTVSGGTYTDKLIF
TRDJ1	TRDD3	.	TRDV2	TGTGCCTGTGCCTTACTGGGGGACCGCGGAACCGATAAACTCATCTTT	CACALLGDRGTDKLIF
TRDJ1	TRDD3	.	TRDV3	TGTGCCTTCATAAAGGGGGAGTTGAGTCCTTGTACTGGGGGATTCACCGATAAACTCATCTTT	CAFIKGELSPCTGGFTDKLIF
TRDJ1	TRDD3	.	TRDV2	TGTGCCTGTGACGCAACGAGGGGGATGGGGGTTGACACCGATAAACTCATCTTT	CACDATRGMGVDTDKLIF
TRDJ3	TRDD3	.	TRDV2	TGTGCCTGTGACACCCTGGGGGACCACTCCTGGGACACCCGACAGATGTTTTTC	CACDTLGDHSWDTRQMFF
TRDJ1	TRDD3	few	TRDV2	TGTGCCTGTGACCGACTGGGGGCTCCGAGGTACACCGATAAACTCATCTTT	CACDRLGAPRYTDKLIF
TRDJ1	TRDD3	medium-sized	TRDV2	TGTGCCTGTGACATCCTTCCCCGGGGGATAGGGATGTACACCGATAAACTCATCTTT	CACDILPRGIGMYTDKLIF
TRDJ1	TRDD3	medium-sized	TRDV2	TGTGCCTGTGACCCCTTAAGTGGGGGATACCGCCGGGGACTCATCTTT	CACDPLSGGYRRGLIF
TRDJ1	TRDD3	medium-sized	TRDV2	TGTGCCTGTGACACCGTTGGGGGACCCAACCTGTACACCGATAAACTCATCTTT	CACDTVGGPNLYTDKLIF
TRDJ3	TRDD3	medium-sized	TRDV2	TGTGCCTGTGACCCCATGGGGGATACATTCGACACCCGACAGATGTTTTTC	CACDPMGDTFDTRQMFF
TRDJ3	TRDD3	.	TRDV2	TGTGCCTGTGACACACTGGGGGCCCGGGGCACCCGACAGATGTTTTTC	CACDTLGARGTRQMFF
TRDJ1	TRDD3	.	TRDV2	TGTGCCTGTGACGACCTACTGGGGGATAGTACCGATAAACTCATCTTT	CACDDLLGDSTDKLIF
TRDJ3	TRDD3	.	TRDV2	TGTGCCTGTGACTCGGTCACAGTACTGGGGGACCGAAAGGGGAGCTCCTGGGACACCCGACAGATGTTTTTC	CACDSVTVLGDRKGSSWDTRQMFF
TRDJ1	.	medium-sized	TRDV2	TGTGCCTGTGACACCAAGGATACCGATAAACTCATCTTT	CACDTKDTDKLIF
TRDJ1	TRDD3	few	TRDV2	TGTGCCTGTGACCGTGGGGGTCTGGGGGGCCCTCCTTACACCGATAAACTCATCTTT	CACDRGGLGGPPYTDKLIF
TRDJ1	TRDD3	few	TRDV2	TGTGCCTGTGACACCGTCTCTCCGTACTGGGGGCCCTCGAGGGGCCAGGGTCCAGGACTCATCTTT	CACDTVSPYWGPSRGQGPGLIF
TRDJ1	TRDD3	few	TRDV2	TGTGCCTGTGACACCCTTGGGGGATACGCAATGCCCGATAAACTCATCTTT	CACDTLGGYAMPDKLIF
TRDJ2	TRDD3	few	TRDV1	TGTGCTCTTGGGGAACAGTCACCACTGGGGGATACAAGGGAGTGGGGTGTCGGAACAGCACAACTCTTCTTT	CALGEQSPLGDTREWGVGTAQLFF
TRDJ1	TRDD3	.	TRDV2	TGTGCCTGTGACACCGTGGGGGATATAATAACCGATAAACTCATCTTT	CACDTVGDIITDKLIF
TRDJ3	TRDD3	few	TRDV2	TGTGCCTGTGACACCGTGGGGGATCTCAGGGACACCCGACAGATGTTTTTC	CACDTVGDLRDTRQMFF
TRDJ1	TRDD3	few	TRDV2	TGTGCCTGTGACATGCTGGGGGAGCTCGGAACTCTCAGTAAACTCATCTTT	CACDMLGELGTLSKLIF
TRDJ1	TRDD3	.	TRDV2	TGTGCCTGTGACTCTTTGATGGGGGATGCCGACACCGATAAACTCATCTTT	CACDSLMGDADTDKLIF
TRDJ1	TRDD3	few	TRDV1	TGTGCTCTTGGGGGCCACGCCTCTCACTGGGGGTTGTACACCGATAAACTCATCTTT	CALGGHASHWGLYTDKLIF
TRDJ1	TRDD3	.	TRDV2	TGTGCCTGTGACCTACTGGGGGGTCCGTACACCGATAAACTCATCTTT	CACDLLGGPYTDKLIF
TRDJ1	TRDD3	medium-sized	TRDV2	TGTGCCTGCCATGGGTTGATGGGGGATACGACGTACGACACCGATAAACTCATCTTT	CACHGLMGDTTYDTDKLIF
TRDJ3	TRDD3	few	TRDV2	TGTGCCTGTGACACCGTGCTGGGGGAGACTGGCTCCTGGGACACCCGACAGATGTTTTTC	CACDTVLGETGSWDTRQMFF
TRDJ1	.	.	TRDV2	TGTGCCTGTGACACCGTAATGGGGCAAGAAAAAGGGAAAAATCCCTACACCGATAAACTCATCTTT	CACDTVMGQEKGKNPYTDKLIF
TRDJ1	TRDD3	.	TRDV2	TGTGCCTGTGACCCCCTTATCCTGACTGGGGGATATGGGCCTTACACCGATAAACTCATCTTT	CACDPLILTGGYGPYTDKLIF
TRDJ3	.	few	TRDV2	TGTGCCTGTGACACCGCGCACCAGGGCGGGGAGAGAAACTGGGACACCCGACAGATGTTTTTC	CACDTAHQGGERNWDTRQMFF
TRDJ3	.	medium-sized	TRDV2	TGTGCCTGTGACACTGTTCAATACAGCTCCTGGGACACCCGACAGATGTTTTTC	CACDTVQYSSWDTRQMFF
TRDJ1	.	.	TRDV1	TGTGCTCTTGGGGAACCCCTCCGACGATTATACACCGATAAACTCATCTTT	CALGEPLRRLYTDKLIF
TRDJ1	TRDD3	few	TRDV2	TGTGCCTGTGACGCGGTTCGGGGTGAAGGGGGGATACCCTCCCCGTACACCGATAAACTCATCTTT	CACDAVRGEGGIPSPYTDKLIF
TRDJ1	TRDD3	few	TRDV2	TGTGCCTGTGACCGGCTGGGGGATCTAACAACCGATAAACTCATCTTT	CACDRLGDLTTDKLIF
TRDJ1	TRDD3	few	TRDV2	TGTGCCTGTGACTTGCTAAAAACTGGGGGATACGCGGAACTTCTCGATAAACTCATCTTT	CACDLLKTGGYAELLDKLIF
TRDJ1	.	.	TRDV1	TGTGCTCTTGGGCTGCCCCTCTGGGGAGCCGATAAACTCATCTTT	CALGLPLWGADKLIF
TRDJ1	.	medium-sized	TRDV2	TGTGCCTGTGACCCTGTCGAGGCTAGAACCGTAGACAATGTACCACCGGGGAAACTCATCTTT	CACDPVEARTVDNVPPGKLIF
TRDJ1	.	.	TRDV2	TGTGCCTGTGACACGGTCGGGGATCGGTCTCAGCGTAAACTCATCTTT	CACDTVGDRSQRKLIF
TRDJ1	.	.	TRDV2	TGTGCCTGTGACTTACTGGTGGGGAACACCGATAAACTCATCTTT	CACDLLVGNTDKLIF
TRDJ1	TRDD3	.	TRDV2	TGTGCCTGTGACACCTTACTAGGGATCGTTGGGGGATATAAGTACACCGATAAACTCATCTTT	CACDTLLGIVGGYKYTDKLIF
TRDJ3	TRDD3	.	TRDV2	TGTGCCTGTGACCCCCTACTGGGGGATACGGGATGGGACACCCGACAGATGTTTTTC	CACDPLLGDTGWDTRQMFF
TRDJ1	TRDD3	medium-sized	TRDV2	TGTGCCTGTGAGCCCCTGGGGGAAAACACCGATAAACTCATCTTT	CACEPLGENTDKLIF
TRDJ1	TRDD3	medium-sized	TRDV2	TGTGCCTGTGACACCTGGGGGATCTCCGATAAACTCATCTTT	CACDTWGISDKLIF
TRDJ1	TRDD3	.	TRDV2	TGCGCCTGTGACACCGTTTCGGGGGATAAGTACTGGGGGATACCTCCGCCCCCCGATAAACTCATCTTT	CACDTVSGDKYWGIPPPPDKLIF
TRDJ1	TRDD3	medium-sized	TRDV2	TGTGCCTGTGACACCATTACTGGGGGACCTCCTAGACACACCGATAAACTCATCTTT	CACDTITGGPPRHTDKLIF
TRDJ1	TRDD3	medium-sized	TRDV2	TGTGCCTGTGACACCGCGGGGTATGGGGGATACCTGTACACCGATAAACTCATCTTT	CACDTAGYGGYLYTDKLIF